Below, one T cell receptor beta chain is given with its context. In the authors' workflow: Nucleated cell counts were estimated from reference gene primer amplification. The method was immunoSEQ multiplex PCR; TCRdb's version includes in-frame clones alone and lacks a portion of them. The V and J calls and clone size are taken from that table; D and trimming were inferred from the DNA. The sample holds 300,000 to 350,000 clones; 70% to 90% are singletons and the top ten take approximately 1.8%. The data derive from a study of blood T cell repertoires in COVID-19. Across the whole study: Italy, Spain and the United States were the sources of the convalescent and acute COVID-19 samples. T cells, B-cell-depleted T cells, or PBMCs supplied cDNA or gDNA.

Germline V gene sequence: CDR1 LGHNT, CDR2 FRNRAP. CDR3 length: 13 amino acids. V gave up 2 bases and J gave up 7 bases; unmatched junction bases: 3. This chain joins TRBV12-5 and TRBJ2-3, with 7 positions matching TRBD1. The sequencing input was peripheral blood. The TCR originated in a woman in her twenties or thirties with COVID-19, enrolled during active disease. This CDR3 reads CASGLSTGNTQYF. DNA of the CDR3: TGTGCTAGTGGTTTGTCGACAGGGAATACGCAGTATTTT.